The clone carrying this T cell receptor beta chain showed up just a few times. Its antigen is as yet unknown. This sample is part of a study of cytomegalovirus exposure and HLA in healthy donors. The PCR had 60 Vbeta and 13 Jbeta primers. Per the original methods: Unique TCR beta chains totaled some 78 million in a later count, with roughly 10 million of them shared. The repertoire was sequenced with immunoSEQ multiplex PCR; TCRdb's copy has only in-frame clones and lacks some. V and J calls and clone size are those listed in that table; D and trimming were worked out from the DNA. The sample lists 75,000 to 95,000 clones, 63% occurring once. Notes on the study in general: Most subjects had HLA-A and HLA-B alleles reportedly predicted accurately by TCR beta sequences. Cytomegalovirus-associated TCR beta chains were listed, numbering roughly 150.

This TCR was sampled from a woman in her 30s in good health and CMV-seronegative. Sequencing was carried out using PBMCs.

The CDR3 here is CAWRRGGGGGAFF. The DNA of the CDR3 is TGTGCCTGGAGACGGGGAGGGGGTGGTGGAGCTTTCTTT. This chain connects TRBV30 to TRBJ1-1, with D tentatively TRBD1 (6 bases). Per germline, CDR1 GTSNPN and CDR2 SVGIG (reference sequence). V was trimmed by 3 bases and J by 10 bases, leaving 18 bases between them. The CDR3 totals 13 residues.